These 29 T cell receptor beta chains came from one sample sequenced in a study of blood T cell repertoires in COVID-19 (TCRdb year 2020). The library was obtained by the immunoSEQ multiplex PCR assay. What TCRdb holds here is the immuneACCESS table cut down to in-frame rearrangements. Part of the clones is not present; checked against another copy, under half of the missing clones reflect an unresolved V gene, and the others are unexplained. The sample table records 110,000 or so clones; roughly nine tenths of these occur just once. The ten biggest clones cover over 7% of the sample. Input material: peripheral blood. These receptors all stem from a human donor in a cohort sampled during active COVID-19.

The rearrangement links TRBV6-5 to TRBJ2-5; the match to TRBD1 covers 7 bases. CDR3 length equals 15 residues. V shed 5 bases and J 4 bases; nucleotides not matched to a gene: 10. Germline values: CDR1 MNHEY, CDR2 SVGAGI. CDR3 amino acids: CASSIRTGVGETQYF. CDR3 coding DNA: TGTGCCAGCAGTATCCGAACAGGGGTCGGAGAGACCCAGTACTTC.

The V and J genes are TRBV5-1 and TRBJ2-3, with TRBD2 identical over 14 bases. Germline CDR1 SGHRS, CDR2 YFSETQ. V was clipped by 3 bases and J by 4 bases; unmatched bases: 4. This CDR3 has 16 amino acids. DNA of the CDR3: TGCGCCAGCAGCTCTCAGGGACTAGCGGGAGCAGATACGCAGTATTTT. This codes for CASSSQGLAGADTQYF. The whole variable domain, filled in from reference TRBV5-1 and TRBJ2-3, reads KAGVTQTPRYLIKTRGQQVTLSCSPISGHRSVSWYQQTPGQGLQFLFEYFSETQRNKGNFPGRFSGRQFSNSRSEMNVSTLELGDSALYLCASSSQGLAGADTQYFGPGTRLTVL.

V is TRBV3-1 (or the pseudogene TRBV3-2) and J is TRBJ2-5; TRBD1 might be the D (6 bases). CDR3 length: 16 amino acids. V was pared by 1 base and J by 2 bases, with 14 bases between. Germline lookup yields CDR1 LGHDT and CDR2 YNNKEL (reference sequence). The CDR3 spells CASSQVLTGTQETQYF. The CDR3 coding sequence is TGTGCCAGCAGCCAAGTCTTAACAGGGACACAAGAGACCCAGTACTTC.

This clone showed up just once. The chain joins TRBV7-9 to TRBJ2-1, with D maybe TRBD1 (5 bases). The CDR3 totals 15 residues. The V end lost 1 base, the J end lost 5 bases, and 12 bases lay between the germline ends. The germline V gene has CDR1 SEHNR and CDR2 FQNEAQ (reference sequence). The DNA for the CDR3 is TGTGCCAGCAGCTTAGGGTTAGGGGCGGACAATGAGCAGTTCTTC. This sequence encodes CASSLGLGADNEQFF.

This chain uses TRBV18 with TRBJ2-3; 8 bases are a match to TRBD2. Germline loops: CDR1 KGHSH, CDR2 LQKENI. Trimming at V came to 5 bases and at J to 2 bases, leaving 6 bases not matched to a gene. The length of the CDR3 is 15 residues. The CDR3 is CASSLTTSATDTQYF. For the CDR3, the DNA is TGTGCCAGCTCATTGACGACTAGCGCCACAGATACGCAGTATTTT.

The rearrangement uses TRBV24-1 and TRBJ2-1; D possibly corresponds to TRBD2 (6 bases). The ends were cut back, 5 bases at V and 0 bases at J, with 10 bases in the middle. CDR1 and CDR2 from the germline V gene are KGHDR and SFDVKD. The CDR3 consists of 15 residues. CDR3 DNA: TGTGCCACCAGTGCGGAGGGTAGCTCCTACAATGAGCAGTTCTTC. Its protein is CATSAEGSSYNEQFF.

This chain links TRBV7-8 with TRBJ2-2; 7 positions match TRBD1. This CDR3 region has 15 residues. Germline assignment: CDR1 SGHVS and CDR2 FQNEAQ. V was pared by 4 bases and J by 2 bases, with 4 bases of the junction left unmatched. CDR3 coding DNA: TGTGCCAGCAGCTACGGGACAGTTAACACCGGGGAGCTGTTTTTT. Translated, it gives CASSYGTVNTGELFF. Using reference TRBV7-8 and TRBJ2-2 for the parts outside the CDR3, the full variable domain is GAGVSQSPRYKVAKRGQDVALRCDPISGHVSLFWYQQALGQGPEFLTYFQNEAQLDKSGLPSDRFFAERPEGSVSTLKIQRTQQEDSAVYLCASSYGTVNTGELFFGEGSRLTVL.

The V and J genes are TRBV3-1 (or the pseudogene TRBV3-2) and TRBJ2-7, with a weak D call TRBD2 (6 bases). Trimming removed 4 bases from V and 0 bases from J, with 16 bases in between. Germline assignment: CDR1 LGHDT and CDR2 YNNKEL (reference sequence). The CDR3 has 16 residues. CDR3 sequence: CASSLRTTAASYEQYF. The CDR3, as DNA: TGTGCCAGCAGCCTTAGGACTACCGCCGCCTCCTACGAGCAGTACTTC.

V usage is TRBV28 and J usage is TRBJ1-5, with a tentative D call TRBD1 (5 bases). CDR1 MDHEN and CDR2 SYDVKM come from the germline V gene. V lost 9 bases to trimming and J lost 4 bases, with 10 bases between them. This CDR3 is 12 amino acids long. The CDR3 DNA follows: TGTGCCAGTACACCAGGGAATCAGCCCCAGCATTTT. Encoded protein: CASTPGNQPQHF.

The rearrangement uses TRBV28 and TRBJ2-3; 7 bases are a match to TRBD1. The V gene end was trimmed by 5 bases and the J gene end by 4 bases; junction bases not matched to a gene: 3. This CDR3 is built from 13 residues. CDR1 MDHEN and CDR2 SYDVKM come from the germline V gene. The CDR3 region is CASSRQGPDTQYF. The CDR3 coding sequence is TGTGCCAGCAGTCGACAGGGACCAGATACGCAGTATTTT.

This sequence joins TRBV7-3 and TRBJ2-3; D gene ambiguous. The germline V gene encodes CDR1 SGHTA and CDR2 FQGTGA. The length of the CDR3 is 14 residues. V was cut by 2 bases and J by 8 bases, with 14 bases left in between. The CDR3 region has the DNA TGTGCCAGCAGCTTAGAGTCCTCCCCGGGTACGCAGTATTTT. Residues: CASSLESSPGTQYF. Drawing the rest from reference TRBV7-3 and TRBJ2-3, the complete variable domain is GAGVSQTPSNKVTEKGKYVELRCDPISGHTALYWYRQSLGQGPEFLIYFQGTGAADDSGLPNDRFFAVRPEGSVSTLKIQRTERGDSAVYLCASSLESSPGTQYFGPGTRLTVL.

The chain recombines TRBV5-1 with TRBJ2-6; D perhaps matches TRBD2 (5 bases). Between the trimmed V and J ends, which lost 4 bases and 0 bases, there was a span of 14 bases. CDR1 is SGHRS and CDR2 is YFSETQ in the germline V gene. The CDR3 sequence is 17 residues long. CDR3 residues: CASSTPRGSSGANVLTF. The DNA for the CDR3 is TGCGCCAGCAGCACCCCCCGGGGTTCCTCTGGGGCCAACGTCCTGACTTTC.

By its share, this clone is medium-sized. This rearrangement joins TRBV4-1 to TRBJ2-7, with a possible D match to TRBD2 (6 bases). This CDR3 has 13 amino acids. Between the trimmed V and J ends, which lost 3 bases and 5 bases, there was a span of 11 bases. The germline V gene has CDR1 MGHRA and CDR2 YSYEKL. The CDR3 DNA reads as TGCGCCAGCAGCCAGATCGGGGGAGACGAGCAGTACTTC. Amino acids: CASSQIGGDEQYF.

The CDR3 is CASSEWGGLREQYF. The CDR3 coding sequence is TGTGCCAGCAGTGAATGGGGCGGTTTGCGGGAGCAGTACTTC. The chain combines TRBV25-1 with TRBJ2-7; tentative D call: TRBD1 (5 bases). The CDR3 totals 14 residues. Looked up from germline, CDR1 is MGHDK and CDR2 is SYGVNS. Trimming pared 1 base from V and 7 bases from J, leaving 14 bases between.

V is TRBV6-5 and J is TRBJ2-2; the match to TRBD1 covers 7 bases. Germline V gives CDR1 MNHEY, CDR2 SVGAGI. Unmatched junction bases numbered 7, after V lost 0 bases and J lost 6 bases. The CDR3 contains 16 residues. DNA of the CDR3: TGTGCCAGCAGTTACTCCGCTACAGGGGCGGCCGGGGAGCTGTTTTTT. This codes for CASSYSATGAAGELFF.

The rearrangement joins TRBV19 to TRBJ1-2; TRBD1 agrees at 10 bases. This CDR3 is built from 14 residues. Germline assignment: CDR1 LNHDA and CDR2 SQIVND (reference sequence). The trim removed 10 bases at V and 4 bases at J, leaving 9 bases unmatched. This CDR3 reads CATYPGQGIYGYTF. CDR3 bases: TGTGCCACTTATCCGGGACAGGGGATCTATGGCTACACCTTC.

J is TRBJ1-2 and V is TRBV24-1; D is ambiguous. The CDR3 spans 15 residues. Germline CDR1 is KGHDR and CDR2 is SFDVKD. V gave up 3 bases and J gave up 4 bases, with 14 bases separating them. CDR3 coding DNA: TGTGCCACCAGTGATCCGACACCTCTCGGCTATGGCTACACCTTC. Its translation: CATSDPTPLGYGYTF.

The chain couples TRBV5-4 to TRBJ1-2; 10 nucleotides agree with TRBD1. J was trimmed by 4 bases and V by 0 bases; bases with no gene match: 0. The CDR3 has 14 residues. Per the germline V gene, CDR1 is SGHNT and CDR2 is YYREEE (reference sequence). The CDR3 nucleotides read TGTGCCAGCAGCTTGGGGACAGGGGGCTATGGCTACACCTTC. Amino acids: CASSLGTGGYGYTF.

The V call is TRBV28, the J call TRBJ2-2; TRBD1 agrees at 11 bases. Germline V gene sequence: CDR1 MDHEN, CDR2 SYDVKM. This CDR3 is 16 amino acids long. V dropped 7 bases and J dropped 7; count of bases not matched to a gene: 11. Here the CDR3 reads CASTSPGTGGSGELFF. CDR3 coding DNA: TGTGCCAGCACCTCTCCCGGGACAGGGGGGAGCGGGGAGCTGTTTTTT. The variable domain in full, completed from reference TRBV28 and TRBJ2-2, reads DVKVTQSSRYLVKRTGEKVFLECVQDMDHENMFWYRQDPGLGLRLIYFSYDVKMKEKGDIPEGYSVSREKKERFSLILESASTNQTSMYLCASTSPGTGGSGELFFGEGSRLTVL.

The chain's CDR3 is CASSVGGDQPQHF. The CDR3 DNA is TGTGCCAGCAGCGTAGGGGGGGACCAGCCCCAGCATTTT. This chain connects TRBV14 to TRBJ1-5; TRBD1 might be the D (6 bases). CDR1 is SGHDN, CDR2 FVKESK, per germline. V was trimmed by 5 bases and J by 7 bases, leaving 12 bases between them. The CDR3 has 13 residues.

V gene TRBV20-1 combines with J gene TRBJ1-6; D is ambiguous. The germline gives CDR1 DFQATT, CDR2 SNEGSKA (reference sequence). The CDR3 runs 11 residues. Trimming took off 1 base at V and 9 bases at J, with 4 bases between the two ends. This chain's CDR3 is CSARVSSPLHF. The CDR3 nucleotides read TGCAGTGCTAGAGTCAGTTCACCCCTCCACTTT.

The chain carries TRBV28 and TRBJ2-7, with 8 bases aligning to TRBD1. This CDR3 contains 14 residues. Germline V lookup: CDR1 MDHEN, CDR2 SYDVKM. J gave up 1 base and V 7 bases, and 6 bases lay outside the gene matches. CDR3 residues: CASTLQGVSYEQYF. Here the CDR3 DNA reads TGTGCCAGCACCCTACAGGGGGTTTCCTACGAGCAGTACTTC.

Here the CDR3 reads CASSHLGHSGNTIYF. CDR3 bases: TGTGCCAGCAGCCATCTTGGACACTCTGGAAACACCATATATTTT. The chain combines TRBV14 with TRBJ1-3; weak D call: TRBD1 (5 bases). V was cut by 3 bases and J by 0 bases, with 9 bases left in between. The CDR3 length is 15 residues. Germline CDR1 SGHDN, CDR2 FVKESK.

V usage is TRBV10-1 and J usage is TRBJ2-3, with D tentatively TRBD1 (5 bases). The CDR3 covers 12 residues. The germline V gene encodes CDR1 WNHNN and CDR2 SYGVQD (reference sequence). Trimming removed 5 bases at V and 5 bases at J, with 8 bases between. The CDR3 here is CASSHQGDTQYF. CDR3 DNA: TGCGCCAGCAGTCACCAGGGAGATACGCAGTATTTT.

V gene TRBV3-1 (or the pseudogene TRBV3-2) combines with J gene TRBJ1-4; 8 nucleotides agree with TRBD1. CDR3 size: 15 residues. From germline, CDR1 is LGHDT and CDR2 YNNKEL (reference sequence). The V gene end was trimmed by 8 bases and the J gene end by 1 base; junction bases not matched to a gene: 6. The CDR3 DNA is TGTGCCAGCGGGATGGACAGGGTAACTAATGAAAAACTGTTTTTT. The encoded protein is CASGMDRVTNEKLFF.

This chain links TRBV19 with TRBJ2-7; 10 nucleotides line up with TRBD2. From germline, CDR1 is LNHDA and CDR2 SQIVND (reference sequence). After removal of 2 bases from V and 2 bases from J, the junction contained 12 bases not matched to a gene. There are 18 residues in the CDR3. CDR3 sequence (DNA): TGTGCCAGTAGTATAACTTCGGCTAGCGGGAGTTCAACCTACGAGCAGTACTTC. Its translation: CASSITSASGSSTYEQYF.

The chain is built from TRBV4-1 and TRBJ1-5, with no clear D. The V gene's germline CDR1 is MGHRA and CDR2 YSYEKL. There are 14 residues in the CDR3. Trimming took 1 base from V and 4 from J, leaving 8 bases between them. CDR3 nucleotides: TGCGCCAGCAGCCAAGTATCAGGAAATCAGCCCCAGCATTTT. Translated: CASSQVSGNQPQHF.

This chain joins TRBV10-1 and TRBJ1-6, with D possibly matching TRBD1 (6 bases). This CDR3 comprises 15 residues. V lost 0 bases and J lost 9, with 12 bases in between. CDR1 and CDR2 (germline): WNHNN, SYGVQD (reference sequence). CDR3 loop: CASSESQGLASPLHF. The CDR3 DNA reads TGCGCCAGCAGTGAGTCGCAGGGGTTGGCTTCACCCCTCCACTTT.

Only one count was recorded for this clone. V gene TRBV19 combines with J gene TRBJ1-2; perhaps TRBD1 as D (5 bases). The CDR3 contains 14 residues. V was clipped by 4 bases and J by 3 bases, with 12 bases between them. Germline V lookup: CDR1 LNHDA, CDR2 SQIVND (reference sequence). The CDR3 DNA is TGTGCCAGTAGTACAGGGACTGCCTACTATGGCTACACCTTC. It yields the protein CASSTGTAYYGYTF. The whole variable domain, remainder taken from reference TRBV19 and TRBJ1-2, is DGGITQSPKYLFRKEGQNVTLSCEQNLNHDAMYWYRQDPGQGLRLIYYSQIVNDFQKGDIAEGYSVSREKKESFPLTVTSAQKNPTAFYLCASSTGTAYYGYTFGSGTRLTVV.